A selection of T cell receptor beta chains follows, all from one sample in a study of beta chain features in type 1 diabetes. Profiled with immunoSEQ multiplex PCR; TCRdb holds only in-frame clones, not every one. Of some 640,000 clones in the sample, over 12% are singletons; the top ten hold less than 0.04%. The sequenced sample consisted of naive CD4+ T cells from blood. These TCRs come from a man in his late teens or twenties with type 1 diabetes. Both conserved end residues are part of each CDR3. The D gene is left open where the match is weak. The size of a clone is reported for some rows only, either as once, few or many, or as a class for expanded clones.

clone_size j_call v_call d_call cdr3_aa cdr3_nt
few TRBJ2-1 TRBV30 . CALYGTRNNEQFF TGTGCCTTATACGGGACAAGGAACAATGAGCAGTTCTTC
few TRBJ2-2 TRBV5-1 TRBD1 CASSPWAGGASGELFF TGCGCCAGCAGCCCATGGGCAGGGGGCGCATCCGGGGAGCTGTTTTTT
. TRBJ1-1 TRBV7-6 . CASSLGLSGEAFF TGTGCCAGCAGCTTAGGGTTGTCGGGGGAAGCTTTCTTT
few TRBJ1-2 TRBV7-9 TRBD1 CASSSRGTGIEGYTF TGTGCCAGCAGCTCCCGAGGGACAGGGATTGAAGGCTACACCTTC
. TRBJ2-2 TRBV18 . CASSPPQPANTGELFF TGTGCCAGCTCACCACCGCAGCCTGCGAACACCGGGGAGCTGTTTTTT
. TRBJ2-2 TRBV4-2 . CASSQVGGRPGELFF TGTGCCAGCAGCCAAGTCGGGGGGCGTCCCGGGGAGCTGTTTTTT
. TRBJ2-7 TRBV30 . CAWSYRDGSEQYF TGTGCCTGGTCCTACAGGGATGGCAGCGAGCAGTACTTC
. TRBJ1-6 TRBV19 TRBD1 CASATGRGQGLYSPLHF TGTGCCAGCGCCACCGGGCGAGGACAGGGGCTGTATTCACCCCTCCACTTT
few TRBJ2-7 TRBV14 TRBD2 CASSPRGSGIWYEQYF TGTGCCAGCAGCCCCCGGGGTAGCGGGATTTGGTACGAGCAGTACTTC
. TRBJ2-1 TRBV7-2 . CASSFYSAGVDEQFF TGTGCCAGCAGCTTCTATTCCGCCGGAGTTGATGAGCAGTTCTTC
. TRBJ1-5 TRBV10-1 TRBD1 CASSAGTANQPQHF TGCGCCAGCAGCGCCGGGACAGCTAATCAGCCCCAGCATTTT
few TRBJ2-7 TRBV27 TRBD1 CASSPNRDRGHEQYF TGTGCCAGCAGTCCGAACCGGGACAGGGGCCACGAGCAGTACTTC
. TRBJ2-7 TRBV15 TRBD1 CATSRETYQDRDYEQYF TGTGCCACCAGCAGAGAGACGTATCAGGACAGGGACTACGAGCAGTACTTC
. TRBJ1-5 TRBV4-2 . CASSQVSGAGNQPQHF TGTGCCAGCAGCCAAGTCTCAGGGGCCGGCAATCAGCCCCAGCATTTT
. TRBJ2-7 TRBV7-2 TRBD2 CASSSGLYTYEQYF TGTGCCAGCAGCTCGGGACTATATACCTACGAGCAGTACTTC
. TRBJ1-2 TRBV29-1 TRBD1 CSVEDRDRGGYGYTF TGCAGCGTTGAAGATCGGGACAGGGGTGGCTATGGCTACACCTTC
. TRBJ2-1 TRBV9 TRBD2 CASSGQAGSSYNEQFF TGTGCCAGCAGCGGCCAAGCGGGGAGCTCCTACAATGAGCAGTTCTTC
few TRBJ2-1 TRBV5-1 TRBD1 CASSLRRTGAEQFF TGCGCCAGCAGCTTACGGCGAACAGGGGCCGAGCAGTTCTTC
. TRBJ1-1 TRBV30 . CAWSLFHTEAFF TGTGCCTGGAGTCTCTTTCACACTGAAGCTTTCTTT
few TRBJ2-7 TRBV18 TRBD1 CASSNRDRSSYEQYF TGTGCCAGCTCTAACCGGGACAGGTCGTCCTACGAGCAGTACTTC
. TRBJ2-3 TRBV30 . CAWSRINTDTQYF TGTGCCTGGAGTCGTATAAACACAGATACGCAGTATTTT
. TRBJ2-6 TRBV28 . CASSTAGANVLTF TGTGCCAGCAGTACAGCTGGGGCCAACGTCCTGACTTTC